This record concerns one T cell receptor beta chain sequence. As processed by the authors: Amplification from reference gene primers served as the basis for estimated nucleated cell counts. Here immunoSEQ multiplex PCR was the method, and the copy in TCRdb shows in-frame clones only, minus some. D and trimming come from the DNA, and the V and J calls and clone size come from that table. The sample includes about 200,000 clones, around 86% seen only once; the top ten take about 6.3%. This record belongs to a study of blood T cell repertoires in COVID-19. The wider study: The United States, Italy and Spain were the sources of the acute and convalescent COVID-19 samples. PBMCs, B-cell-depleted T cells, or T cells were the source of the cDNA or gDNA that made up the material.

The material sequenced was peripheral blood. This clonotype originated in a man aged 55 to 70 who had recovered from COVID-19.

CDR3 DNA sequence: TGCGCCAGCAGCTTGGACCCCCCACGGACAGGGGTGAACTATGGCTACACCTTC. It yields the protein CASSLDPPRTGVNYGYTF. V usage is TRBV5-1 and J usage is TRBJ1-2; 9 bases line up with TRBD1. The CDR3 contains 18 residues. Germline CDR1 and CDR2: SGHRS and YFSETQ. The V segment lost 0 bases and the J segment 2 bases; nucleotides outside the gene matches: 11. The full variable domain, with the rest looked up from reference TRBV5-1 and TRBJ1-2, is KAGVTQTPRYLIKTRGQQVTLSCSPISGHRSVSWYQQTPGQGLQFLFEYFSETQRNKGNFPGRFSGRQFSNSRSEMNVSTLELGDSALYLCASSLDPPRTGVNYGYTFGSGTRLTVV.